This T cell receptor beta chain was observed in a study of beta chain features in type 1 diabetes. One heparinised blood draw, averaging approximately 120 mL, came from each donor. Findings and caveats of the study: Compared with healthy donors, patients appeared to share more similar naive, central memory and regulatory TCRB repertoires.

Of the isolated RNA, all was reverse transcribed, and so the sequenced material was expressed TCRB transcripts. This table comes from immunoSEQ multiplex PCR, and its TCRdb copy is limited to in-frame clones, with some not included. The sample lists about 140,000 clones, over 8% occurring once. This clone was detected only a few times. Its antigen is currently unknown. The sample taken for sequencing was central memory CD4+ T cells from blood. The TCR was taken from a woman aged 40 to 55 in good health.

CDR3 nucleotide sequence: TGTGCCACCAGCAGAGCGGGGGGGACCGACACAGATACGCAGTATTTT. As protein: CATSRAGGTDTDTQYF. This chain connects TRBV15 to TRBJ2-3; 8 bases line up with TRBD2. With 1 base clipped from V and 2 bases from J, the junction kept 5 bases outside the gene matches. This CDR3 is 16 amino acids long. From germline, CDR1 is LNHNV and CDR2 YYDKDF (reference sequence).